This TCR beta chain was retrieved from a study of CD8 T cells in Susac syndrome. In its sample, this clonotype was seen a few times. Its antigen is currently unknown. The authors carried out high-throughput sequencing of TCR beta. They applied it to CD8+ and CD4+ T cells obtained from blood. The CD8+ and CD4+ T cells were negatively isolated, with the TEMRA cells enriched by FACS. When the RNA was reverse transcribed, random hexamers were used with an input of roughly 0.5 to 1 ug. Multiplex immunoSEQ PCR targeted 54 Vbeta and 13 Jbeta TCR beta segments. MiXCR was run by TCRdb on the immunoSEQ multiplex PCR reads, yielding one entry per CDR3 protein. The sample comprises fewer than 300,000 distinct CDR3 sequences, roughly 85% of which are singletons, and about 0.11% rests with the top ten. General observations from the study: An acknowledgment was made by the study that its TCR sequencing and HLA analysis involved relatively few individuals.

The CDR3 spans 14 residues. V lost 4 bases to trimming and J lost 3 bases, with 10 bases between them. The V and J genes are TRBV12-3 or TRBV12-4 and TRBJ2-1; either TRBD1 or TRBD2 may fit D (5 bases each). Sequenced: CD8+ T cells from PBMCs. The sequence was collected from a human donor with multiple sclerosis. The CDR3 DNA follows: TGTGCCAGCAGTTCCGGGACCGACTACAATGAGCAGTTCTTC. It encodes CASSSGTDYNEQFF.